This T cell receptor (beta chain) was retrieved from a study of T cell repertoires in aging, cancer and after chemotherapy. V trimming: 4 bases; J trimming: 3 bases; junction bases outside the gene matches: 6. Germline CDR1 and CDR2: MNHEY and SVGAGI. The CDR3 totals 14 residues. This clonotype has just a few counts. Multiplex touch-down PCR with TRB-A/B primers amplified rearranged V-D-J TRB sequences. One entry per CDR3 protein, called by TCRdb with MiXCR from the multiplex PCR reads. There are around 8,100 distinct CDR3 sequences in the sample; 35% to 45% occur only once, and 15% lies in the top ten. The template was genomic DNA from peripheral blood, not RNA.

The chain has TRBV6-5 and TRBJ2-7, with TRBD1 identical over 7 bases. Sequencing was done on a sample of blood. The receptor was isolated from a human donor in good health. Here the CDR3 DNA reads TGTGCCAGCAGTTTCCAGGGGGTTGACTACGAGCAGTACTTC. Translation gives CASSFQGVDYEQYF.